This T cell receptor beta chain appears in the sequencing data of a study of low-dose radiotherapy and immunotherapy resistance in tumors. As for the study in general: On cycle 1 day 1, patients started four cycles of oral aspirin 300 mg daily.

Indicated time point: after trial treatment. Treatment specified: LDRT plus nivolumab, ipilimumab, low-dose cyclophosphamide and aspirin (RACIN trial). In its sample, this clonotype was seen many times. The germline gives CDR1 SQVTM, CDR2 ANQGSEA. This CDR3 is built from 10 residues. With 6 bases removed from V and 9 bases from J, the gap between germline ends came to 9 bases. Alpha and beta chains were covered, as first-strand cDNA relied on TRAV- and TRBV-specific primers. The authors ran 15 to 20 PCR cycles to amplify TCRs with a constant-region primer and V-primer adapter. In vitro transcription was used to amplify the isolated mRNA. A single record per CDR3 protein comes from TCRdb applying MiXCR to the reads. The sample contains about 100,000 distinct CDR3 sequences, about a fifth of which appear only once.

The sequences come from PBMCs, collected after low-dose radiotherapy plus immunotherapy. The sequence derives from a male donor with prostate cancer. V and J are TRBV29-1 and TRBJ2-1, with a tentative D call TRBD2 (5 bases). CDR3 region: CSVRGGEQFF. The CDR3 bases are TGCAGCGTCCGGGGTGGTGAGCAGTTCTTC.